By its share, the clone carrying this T cell receptor (beta chain) is medium-sized. The antigen is undetermined. These data come from a study of breast tumors, draining lymph nodes, adjacent tissues. General study results and limits: Tumors had less TCR diversity than lymph nodes, more than nontumor tissue. Findings are consistent with lymph node origin and intratumoral expansion of most tumor T cells. Tumor and nontumor repertoires were significantly more similar in luminal-like than in basal-like breast cancer.

V shed 6 bases and J 0 bases; nucleotides not matched to a gene: 2. The CDR3 spans 12 residues. Germline lookup yields CDR1 DFQATT and CDR2 SNEGSKA (reference sequence). Using its own MiXCR run on the multiplex PCR reads, TCRdb lists one record per CDR3 protein. The profile shows some 17,000 distinct CDR3 sequences, about 45% of them singletons. Source material: tumor-adjacent breast tissue. The V and J genes are TRBV20-1 and TRBJ2-7, with 7 bases matching TRBD2. The source is a female donor with breast cancer. Some clones in this sample may be carry-over from other donors' samples. CDR3 coding DNA: TGCAGTGCCCCGGGGGGCTCCTACGAGCAGTACTTC. This codes for CSAPGGSYEQYF.